The source of this T cell receptor beta chain is a study of identical twins. Study-level points and caveats: Monozygotic twin pairs showed more out-of-frame TCR alpha sharing than models estimated. There were fewer insertions in abundant cord blood beta clonotypes, but memory repertoires showed no such pattern. Cross-sectional statistics, not tracking of the same donors, supported the conclusions.

The V end lost 6 bases, the J end lost 5 bases, and 11 bases lay between the germline ends. The CDR3 extends over 12 amino acids. TCRdb called the 5' RACE reads again in MiXCR, with one record for every CDR3 protein. The data show hundreds of thousands of distinct CDR3 sequences, with under 10% seen just once and about 2% held by the top ten. This clonotype was seen only a few times. Its antigen is undetermined. The data also belong to a second study, concerning yellow fever vaccine responses in identical twins. That investigation notes: Twins' T cell vaccine responses reportedly looked partly convergent, partly personalized.

Source material: memory (CD45RO+) T cells sorted from blood. This TCR was sampled from a woman between 18 and 30 years old in good health. The chain carries TRBV12-3 or TRBV12-4 and TRBJ2-7; the D gene is possibly TRBD1 (5 bases). CDR3 residues: CASRPDSNEQYF. The CDR3 DNA reads TGTGCCAGCAGACCCGACAGTAACGAGCAGTACTTC.